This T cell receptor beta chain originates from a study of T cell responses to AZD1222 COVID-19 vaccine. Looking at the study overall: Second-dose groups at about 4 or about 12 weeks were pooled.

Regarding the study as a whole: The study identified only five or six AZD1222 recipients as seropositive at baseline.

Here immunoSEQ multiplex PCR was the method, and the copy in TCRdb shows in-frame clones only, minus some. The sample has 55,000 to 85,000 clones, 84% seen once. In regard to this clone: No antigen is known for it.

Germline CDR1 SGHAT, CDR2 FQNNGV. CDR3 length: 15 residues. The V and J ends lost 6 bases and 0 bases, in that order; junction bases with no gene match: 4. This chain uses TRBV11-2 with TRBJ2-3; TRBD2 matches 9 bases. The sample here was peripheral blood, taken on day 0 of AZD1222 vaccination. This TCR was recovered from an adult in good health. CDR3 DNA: TGTGCCAGCAGTCTAAGCGGGGGGAGCACAGATACGCAGTATTTT. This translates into CASSLSGGSTDTQYF.